The sample holds a few counts of the clone carrying this T cell receptor beta chain. Unique molecular identifiers were present on the cDNA, which also gained a universal primer site by template switching. MiXCR was run by TCRdb on the 5' RACE reads, yielding one entry per CDR3 protein. The sample lists some 730,000 distinct CDR3 sequences, around a sixth occurring once. This sample is drawn from a study of identical twins. The germline V gene encodes CDR1 SGDLS and CDR2 YYNGEE. V lost 0 bases and J 5 bases, leaving 12 bases between the germline ends. The CDR3 has 14 residues. These data were also reused for a study on T cells expressing NK-cell markers.

This chain joins TRBV9 and TRBJ2-7, with D possibly being TRBD2 (6 bases). The source of this sequence is a woman aged 18-29 years in good health. Sequenced sample: PBMCs. Written as DNA, the CDR3 is TGTGCCAGCAGCGTAGCCTACGGGGGAGACGAGCAGTACTTC. It codes for CASSVAYGGDEQYF.